Below, 22 T cell receptor beta chains from the same sample are listed, as sequenced in a study of blood T cell repertoires in COVID-19. The repertoire was sequenced with immunoSEQ multiplex PCR; TCRdb's copy has only in-frame clones and lacks some. The sample holds 96,000 or so clones, approximately 90% seen once. The sequencing input was peripheral blood. The receptors come from a woman over 75 with acute or convalescent COVID-19.

This CDR3 is CASSDRDRGRHEQFF. Written as DNA, the CDR3 is TGTGCCAGCAGCGACCGGGACAGGGGGCGCCATGAGCAGTTCTTC. This rearrangement joins TRBV9 to TRBJ2-1, with 12 positions matching TRBD1. The CDR3 length is 15 residues. Germline trimming cut 3 bases from V and 8 bases from J; bases unmatched to any gene: 6. CDR1 SGDLS and CDR2 YYNGEE come from the germline V gene. The whole variable domain, filled in from reference TRBV9 and TRBJ2-1, reads DSGVTQTPKHLITATGQRVTLRCSPRSGDLSVYWYQQSLDQGLQFLIQYYNGEERAKGNILERFSAQQFPDLHSELNLSSLELGDSALYFCASSDRDRGRHEQFFGPGTRLTVL.

The chain has TRBV28 and TRBJ1-2; D remains ambiguous. Germline CDR1 MDHEN, CDR2 SYDVKM. Trimming removed 5 bases at V and 3 bases at J, with 7 bases between. The CDR3 has 12 amino acids. The CDR3 reads CASSPAYYGYTF. The CDR3 DNA follows: TGTGCCAGCAGTCCAGCGTACTATGGCTACACCTTC.

This clone was seen just once. CDR3 amino acids: CASQAGGADTQYF. The CDR3 region has the DNA TGTGCCAGTCAGGCGGGGGGTGCGGATACGCAGTATTTT. The chain links TRBV19 to TRBJ2-3; 8 nucleotides agree with TRBD2. CDR1 is LNHDA, CDR2 SQIVND, per germline (reference sequence). The CDR3 consists of 13 residues. After removal of 8 bases from V and 6 bases from J, the junction contained 7 bases not matched to a gene. Complete variable domain (other parts from reference TRBV19 and TRBJ2-3): DGGITQSPKYLFRKEGQNVTLSCEQNLNHDAMYWYRQDPGQGLRLIYYSQIVNDFQKGDIAEGYSVSREKKESFPLTVTSAQKNPTAFYLCASQAGGADTQYFGPGTRLTVL.

This clone came up a few times. The chain couples TRBV28 to TRBJ1-6; D remains ambiguous. V was clipped by 3 bases and J by 8 bases, with 11 bases between them. Germline V gene sequence: CDR1 MDHEN, CDR2 SYDVKM. The CDR3 loop spans 14 amino acids. The CDR3 loop reads CASSFNSRYSPLHF. The CDR3 DNA reads as TGTGCCAGCAGTTTCAACAGCCGGTATTCACCCCTCCACTTT.

The rearrangement links TRBV5-5 to TRBJ1-2, with TRBD1 identical over 9 bases. In germline, CDR1 is SGHKS, CDR2 YYEKEE (reference sequence). The CDR3 sequence is 16 residues long. Trimming removed 2 bases from V and 12 bases from J; junction bases left unmatched: 17. Here the CDR3 reads CASSLGFNPGQGTHTF. The CDR3 DNA reads as TGTGCCAGCAGCTTAGGATTTAACCCGGGACAGGGTACACACACCTTC.

The sample holds a few counts of this clone. The chain joins TRBV7-2 to TRBJ1-3; D remains ambiguous. Germline CDR1 and CDR2: SGHTA and FQGNSA. The ends were cut back, 1 base at V and 0 bases at J, with 13 bases in the middle. The CDR3 is 17 residues long. The CDR3 here is CASSLGSGRSSGNTIYF. The CDR3 DNA follows: TGTGCCAGCAGCTTAGGCAGCGGGCGTAGCTCTGGAAACACCATATATTTT.

The V call is TRBV5-1, the J call TRBJ1-2, with a weak D call TRBD1 (5 bases). Trimming left V 2 bases short and J 6 bases short, with 14 bases between. From germline, CDR1 is SGHRS and CDR2 YFSETQ. The CDR3 has 14 residues. CDR3 bases: TGCGCCAGCAGCTTTAACGCAGGGTTTGATGGCTACACCTTC. This encodes CASSFNAGFDGYTF.

A single count supports this clone. The gene calls are TRBV7-9 and TRBJ1-1; 9 bases are shared with TRBD1. CDR3 length: 16 amino acids. The V segment lost 1 base and the J segment 1 base; nucleotides outside the gene matches: 4. Germline V gene data show CDR1 as SEHNR and CDR2 as FQNEAQ (reference sequence). DNA for the CDR3: TGTGCCAGCAGCTTAGTCGCGGGACAGGGGAACACTGAAGCTTTCTTT. This codes for CASSLVAGQGNTEAFF.

The table lists this clone with a few counts. V is TRBV24-1 and J is TRBJ2-3, with 13 bases aligning to TRBD2. There are 16 residues in the CDR3. With 5 bases clipped from V and 4 bases from J, the junction kept 5 bases outside the gene matches. Germline V lookup: CDR1 KGHDR, CDR2 SFDVKD. CDR3 sequence: CATSGGLAGAADTQYF. DNA of the CDR3: TGTGCCACCAGTGGAGGACTAGCGGGAGCGGCAGATACGCAGTATTTT.

The genes are TRBV18 and TRBJ1-4; D gene unclear. Per the germline V gene, CDR1 is KGHSH and CDR2 is LQKENI. The length of the CDR3 is 15 residues. V was clipped by 3 bases and J by 0 bases, with 8 bases between them. CDR3 in amino acids: CASSPRASTNEKLFF. The CDR3 region has the DNA TGTGCCAGCTCACCGCGAGCCTCAACTAATGAAAAACTGTTTTTT.

The rearrangement joins TRBV5-6 to TRBJ2-1; 11 bases fit TRBD2. This CDR3 has 15 residues. J gave up 6 bases and V 4 bases, and 6 bases lay outside the gene matches. Germline lookup yields CDR1 SGHDT and CDR2 YYEEEE. The CDR3 DNA follows: TGTGCCAGCAGCCGACTAGCGGGGACTTTCAATGAGCAGTTCTTC. This sequence encodes CASSRLAGTFNEQFF.

This clone has just one count. This sequence joins TRBV3-1 (or the pseudogene TRBV3-2) and TRBJ2-1; D is ambiguous. Germline V gene lookup returns CDR1 LGHDT and CDR2 YNNKEL (reference sequence). V dropped 5 bases and J dropped 0 bases, with 5 bases sitting between them. The CDR3 extends over 13 amino acids. The CDR3 bases are TGTGCCAGCAGCGAGAGCTCCTACAATGAGCAGTTCTTC. As protein: CASSESSYNEQFF.

The CDR3 reads CAISESGAGDEKLFF. The CDR3 DNA follows: TGTGCCATCAGTGAGTCGGGGGCAGGGGATGAAAAACTGTTTTTT. This chain uses TRBV10-3 with TRBJ1-4; D is possibly TRBD1 (6 bases). Germline CDR1 reads ENHRY; CDR2 reads SYGVKD. The CDR3 spans 15 residues. V lost 0 bases and J 6 bases, leaving 11 bases between the germline ends.

The chain couples TRBV7-3 to TRBJ2-5; TRBD1 aligns across 7 bases. There are 17 residues in the CDR3. J was trimmed by 2 bases and V by 1 base; bases with no gene match: 10. The V gene's germline CDR1 is SGHTA and CDR2 FQGTGA. CDR3 nucleotides: TGTGCCAGCAGCTTAAACTCTCGAGACAGGGTACAAGAGACCCAGTACTTC. Protein sequence: CASSLNSRDRVQETQYF.

The chain recombines TRBV18 with TRBJ2-1, with 9 bases matching TRBD2. CDR1 is KGHSH and CDR2 is LQKENI in the germline V gene. The CDR3 has 17 residues. The trim removed 2 bases at V and 7 bases at J, leaving 12 bases unmatched. The CDR3 here is CASSPKVAGAVWNEQFF. The CDR3 DNA sequence: TGTGCCAGCTCACCAAAAGTAGCGGGAGCAGTCTGGAATGAGCAGTTCTTC.

The chain couples TRBV5-4 to TRBJ2-7; 9 bases align to TRBD2. This CDR3 region has 14 residues. The germline gives CDR1 SGHNT, CDR2 YYREEE (reference sequence). V trimming: 4 bases; J trimming: 2 bases; junction bases outside the gene matches: 4. Written as DNA, the CDR3 is TGTGCCAGCAGCCGGGCTAGCGGGACCTACGAGCAGTACTTC. Translated: CASSRASGTYEQYF.

The chain couples TRBV27 to TRBJ1-4; no clear D gene. V was clipped by 5 bases and J by 2 bases, with 12 bases between them. CDR3 length: 15 residues. Germline V gene lookup returns CDR1 MNHEY and CDR2 SMNVEV (reference sequence). The CDR3 sequence: CASSGAPRTNEKLFF. Written as DNA, the CDR3 is TGTGCCAGCAGTGGAGCCCCTCGGACTAATGAAAAACTGTTTTTT.

The chain recombines TRBV6-5 with TRBJ1-3; weak D call: TRBD1 (6 bases). In germline, CDR1 is MNHEY, CDR2 SVGAGI. This CDR3 region has 14 residues. Trimming removed 4 bases from V and 2 bases from J, with 9 bases in between. CDR3 bases: TGTGCCAGCAGTTCACGACAGGCTGGAAACACCATATATTTT. As protein: CASSSRQAGNTIYF.

This sequence joins TRBV6-5 and TRBJ1-3; 7 bases map to TRBD1. V trimming: 6 bases; J trimming: 2 bases; junction bases outside the gene matches: 7. The CDR3 length is 15 residues. Per the germline V gene, CDR1 is MNHEY and CDR2 is SVGAGI. The chain's CDR3 is CASRSSDRAGNTIYF. The DNA of the CDR3 is TGTGCCAGCAGATCCTCTGACAGGGCTGGAAACACCATATATTTT.

This clone was found once. CDR3: CASSERGATQYF. As DNA, the CDR3 is TGTGCCAGCAGTGAACGTGGGGCTACGCAGTATTTT. The chain couples TRBV25-1 to TRBJ2-3; TRBD1 might be the D (5 bases). The CDR3 spans 12 residues. The germline V gene has CDR1 MGHDK and CDR2 SYGVNS. V lost 2 bases to trimming and J lost 8 bases, with 8 bases between them.

This chain uses TRBV28 with TRBJ1-3, with a tentative D call TRBD1 (5 bases). From germline, CDR1 is MDHEN and CDR2 SYDVKM. This CDR3 comprises 14 residues. V lost 7 bases and J 6 bases, leaving 16 bases between the germline ends. The CDR3 DNA follows: TGTGCCAGCACTAAGAAGCGGGGCGAAAACACCATATATTTT. Amino acids: CASTKKRGENTIYF.

The chain recombines TRBV18 with TRBJ2-3, with D possibly matching TRBD2 (5 bases). The CDR3 has 16 amino acids. Trimming took 3 bases from V and 2 from J, leaving 15 bases between them. The germline gives CDR1 KGHSH, CDR2 LQKENI. This chain's CDR3 is CASSPLTSGFTDTQYF. CDR3 nucleotides: TGTGCCAGCTCACCGCTAACTAGTGGCTTCACAGATACGCAGTATTTT.